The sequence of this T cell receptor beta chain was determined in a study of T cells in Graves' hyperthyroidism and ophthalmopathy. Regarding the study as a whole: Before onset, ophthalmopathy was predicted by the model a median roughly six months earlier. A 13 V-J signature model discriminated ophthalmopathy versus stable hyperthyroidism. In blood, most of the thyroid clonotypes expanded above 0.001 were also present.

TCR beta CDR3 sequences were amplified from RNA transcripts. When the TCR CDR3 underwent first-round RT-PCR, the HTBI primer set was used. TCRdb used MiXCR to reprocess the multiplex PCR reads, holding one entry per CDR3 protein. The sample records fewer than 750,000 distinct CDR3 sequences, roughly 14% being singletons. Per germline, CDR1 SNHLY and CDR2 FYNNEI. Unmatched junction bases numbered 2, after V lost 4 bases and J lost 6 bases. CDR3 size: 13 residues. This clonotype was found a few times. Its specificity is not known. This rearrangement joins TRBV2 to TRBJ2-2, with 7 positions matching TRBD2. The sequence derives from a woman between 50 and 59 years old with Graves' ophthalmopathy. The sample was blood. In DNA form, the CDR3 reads TGTGCCAGCAGTGGGACTAGGTCCGGGGAGCTGTTTTTT. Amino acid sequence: CASSGTRSGELFF.